These 21 T cell receptor beta chains were all obtained from the same sample, sequenced in a study of shared clonotypes between healthy human individuals. Measured with immunoSEQ multiplex PCR; TCRdb has only the in-frame clones, and not every one. The sample lists about 980,000 clones, approximately 80% occurring once. Sequencing was done on a sample of memory CD4+ T cells sorted from blood. The subset: CD45RA-negative fraction. These receptors all stem from a man aged 18 to 29 in good health.

A remark on this clone: Other DNA sequences within the sample encode an identical CDR3. This rearrangement joins TRBV7-3 to TRBJ2-1, with 9 bases identical to TRBD2. The trim removed 4 bases at V and 4 bases at J, leaving 5 bases unmatched. Germline V gene lookup returns CDR1 SGHTA and CDR2 FQGTGA. The CDR3 extends over 15 amino acids. This chain's CDR3 is CASSYSGGPYNEQFF. The CDR3 DNA reads TGTGCCAGCAGCTATAGCGGGGGCCCATACAATGAGCAGTTCTTC.

J is TRBJ2-7 and V is TRBV28, with D possibly matching TRBD1 (7 bases). This CDR3 contains 15 residues. Trimming left V 2 bases short and J 5 bases short, with 16 bases between. CDR1 and CDR2 from the germline V gene are MDHEN and SYDVKM. The CDR3 protein is CASSLGAGGRNEQYF. The CDR3 DNA reads TGTGCCAGCAGTTTAGGGGCAGGGGGGAGGAACGAGCAGTACTTC. Drawing the rest from reference TRBV28 and TRBJ2-7, the complete variable domain is DVKVTQSSRYLVKRTGEKVFLECVQDMDHENMFWYRQDPGLGLRLIYFSYDVKMKEKGDIPEGYSVSREKKERFSLILESASTNQTSMYLCASSLGAGGRNEQYFGPGTRLTVT.

V gene TRBV7-9 combines with J gene TRBJ2-5; D perhaps matches TRBD2 (7 bases). Per germline, CDR1 SEHNR and CDR2 FQNEAQ (reference sequence). The CDR3 spans 14 residues. V was pared by 5 bases and J by 1 base, with 11 bases between. The CDR3: CASSPGGRQETQYF. The CDR3 DNA follows: TGTGCCAGCAGCCCCGGGGGGCGCCAAGAGACCCAGTACTTC.

Concerning this clone itself: A much larger clone sits a single nucleotide away, making a read error possible. This sample also contains other DNA sequences that code for the same CDR3. The chain joins TRBV5-8 to TRBJ1-5, with a possible D match to TRBD1 (6 bases). This CDR3 is built from 13 residues. Looked up from germline, CDR1 is SGHTS and CDR2 is YDEGEE. V shed 0 bases and J shed 5 bases, with 6 bases lying between them. The CDR3: CASSLDRDQPQHF. In DNA form, the CDR3 reads TGTGCCAGCAGCTTGGACAGGGATCAGCCCCAGCATTTT.

CDR3 nucleotide sequence: TGTGCCAGCAGTTACTCTAGCGGGAGGGAAGTAGATACGCAGTATTTT. Its protein is CASSYSSGREVDTQYF. The J gene is TRBJ2-3, the V gene TRBV6-5; 11 nucleotides match TRBD2. Germline V gene data show CDR1 as MNHEY and CDR2 as SVGAGI. Trimming took 0 bases from V and 5 from J; bases not matched to a gene: 4. The CDR3 contains 16 residues.

The chain carries TRBV15 and TRBJ1-4; D gene ambiguous. CDR1 is LNHNV, CDR2 YYDKDF, per germline (reference sequence). With 0 bases removed from V and 10 bases from J, the gap between germline ends came to 9 bases. The CDR3 is 13 amino acids. In DNA form, the CDR3 reads TGTGCCACCAGCAGAGAATCGAGTGGAAAACTGTTTTTT. It is translated as CATSRESSGKLFF.

This clone was recorded once. The chain links TRBV9 to TRBJ1-2; D perhaps matches TRBD1 (5 bases). Per germline, CDR1 SGDLS and CDR2 YYNGEE. V lost 3 bases, J lost 4 bases, and 10 bases lay in between. This CDR3 has 13 amino acids. The CDR3 sequence is CASSDEGFYGYTF. CDR3 DNA: TGTGCCAGCAGCGATGAGGGGTTCTATGGCTACACCTTC.

This clone was recorded a few times. The V and J genes are TRBV18 and TRBJ1-2, with 7 nucleotides matching TRBD1. The trim removed 4 bases at V and 2 bases at J, leaving 4 bases unmatched. This CDR3 has 14 residues. The germline V gene has CDR1 KGHSH and CDR2 LQKENI. The CDR3 DNA sequence: TGTGCCAGCTCACTCGGACAGGAGAACTATGGCTACACCTTC. It codes for CASSLGQENYGYTF.

This clone was counted a few times. The chain combines TRBV9 with TRBJ1-3; D is unresolved. With 2 bases removed from V and 7 bases from J, the gap between germline ends came to 16 bases. The CDR3 loop spans 15 amino acids. The germline gives CDR1 SGDLS, CDR2 YYNGEE. The chain's CDR3 is CASSVSLGSGNTIYF. Written as DNA, the CDR3 is TGTGCCAGCAGCGTCTCCCTAGGTTCCGGGAACACCATATATTTT.

This chain links TRBV30 with TRBJ1-4; D possibly corresponds to TRBD1 (5 bases). The V end was cut by 1 base, the J end by 7 bases, with 10 bases between. This CDR3 region has 13 residues. CDR1 GTSNPN and CDR2 SVGIG come from the germline V gene (reference sequence). CDR3 sequence (DNA): TGTGCCTGGAGTGGGGGGTCGGCTGAAAAACTGTTTTTT. Translated, it gives CAWSGGSAEKLFF.

This clone was recorded a few times. Different DNA sequences within this sample yield the same CDR3. V and J are TRBV11-2 and TRBJ2-3, with no clear D. CDR3 size: 14 residues. V was clipped by 0 bases and J by 3 bases, with 7 bases between them. Germline V gene data show CDR1 as SGHAT and CDR2 as FQNNGV. CDR3 sequence reads: CASSLEGLTDTQYF. The CDR3 bases are TGTGCCAGCAGCTTAGAAGGCCTGACAGATACGCAGTATTTT.

The rearrangement joins TRBV5-1 to TRBJ2-7; 10 bases match TRBD1. In germline, CDR1 is SGHRS, CDR2 YFSETQ. V dropped 3 bases and J dropped 1; count of bases not matched to a gene: 4. The CDR3 loop spans 15 amino acids. The CDR3 loop reads CASSSDRGRSYEQYF. The CDR3 nucleotides read TGCGCCAGCAGCTCAGACAGGGGGCGATCCTACGAGCAGTACTTC.

Comment on this clone: This sample also contains other DNA sequences that code for the same CDR3. This sequence joins TRBV10-3 and TRBJ2-5; tentatively, D is TRBD2 (5 bases). The V gene lost 0 bases and the J gene lost 2 bases, with 7 bases spanning the gap. Germline CDR1 is ENHRY and CDR2 is SYGVKD. The CDR3 spans 14 residues. The CDR3 DNA is TGTGCCATCAGTGAGTCGCGGGTACAAGAGACCCAGTACTTC. Residues: CAISESRVQETQYF.

This sequence joins TRBV5-1 and TRBJ2-7, with D possibly being TRBD1 or TRBD2 (6 bases each). CDR3 length: 11 amino acids. V lost 6 bases to trimming and J lost 5 bases, with 9 bases between them. Germline V gene sequence: CDR1 SGHRS, CDR2 YFSETQ. The CDR3: CASKEGDEQYF. The DNA of the CDR3 is TGCGCCAGCAAGGAGGGGGACGAGCAGTACTTC.

A remark on this clone: The sample carries other DNA sequences with the same CDR3. The chain couples TRBV30 to TRBJ2-7, with TRBD1 matching 8 bases. From germline, CDR1 is GTSNPN and CDR2 SVGIG (reference sequence). The V and J ends lost 1 base and 5 bases, in that order; junction bases with no gene match: 1. CDR3 length: 12 amino acids. DNA for the CDR3: TGTGCCTGGAGTGAGACAGGGGACGAGCAGTACTTC. Amino acids: CAWSETGDEQYF.

The chain carries TRBV6-1 and TRBJ2-2; 10 bases align to TRBD1. Trimming removed 8 bases from V and 5 bases from J; junction bases left unmatched: 8. This CDR3 is 15 amino acids long. Germline V gives CDR1 MNHNS, CDR2 SASEGT. The CDR3 here is CASVEPGQGTGELFF. The CDR3 DNA is TGTGCCAGCGTAGAACCGGGACAGGGGACCGGGGAGCTGTTTTTT.

This clone was picked up a small number of times. V gene TRBV6-5 combines with J gene TRBJ2-7, with D possibly being TRBD1 (5 bases). V lost 4 bases, J lost 4 bases, and 14 bases lay in between. From germline, CDR1 is MNHEY and CDR2 SVGAGI. This CDR3 comprises 14 residues. The CDR3 region has the DNA TGTGCCAGCAGTTTGTACAGACAGAATTACGAGCAGTACTTC. Its translation: CASSLYRQNYEQYF.

The CDR3 loop is CASSLMLAGGETQYF. The CDR3 DNA reads as TGTGCCAGCAGCTTAATGCTAGCGGGTGGGGAGACCCAGTACTTC. The chain links TRBV7-2 to TRBJ2-5, with TRBD2 identical over 8 bases. CDR1 and CDR2 from the germline V gene are SGHTA and FQGNSA. V was clipped by 2 bases and J by 5 bases; unmatched bases: 7. The CDR3 runs to 15 residues. Together with reference TRBV7-2 and TRBJ2-5, the CDR3 gives the full variable domain: GAGVSQSPSNKVTEKGKDVELRCDPISGHTALYWYRQSLGQGLEFLIYFQGNSAPDKSGLPSDRFSAERTGGSVSTLTIQRTQQEDSAVYLCASSLMLAGGETQYFGPGTRLLVL.

The J gene is TRBJ2-7, the V gene TRBV4-1; tentative D call: TRBD1 (5 bases). CDR1 and CDR2 from the germline V gene are MGHRA and YSYEKL. The CDR3 covers 14 residues. V lost 2 bases to trimming and J lost 5 bases, with 13 bases between them. The CDR3 coding sequence is TGCGCCAGCAGCCAACCCACTGTCAGGGACGAGCAGTACTTC. Translated: CASSQPTVRDEQYF.

This sequence joins TRBV7-2 and TRBJ1-4; a weak D match, TRBD1 (5 bases). V lost 6 bases to trimming and J lost 3 bases, with 11 bases between them. CDR1 SGHTA and CDR2 FQGNSA come from the germline V gene. CDR3 length: 14 amino acids. CDR3 nucleotides: TGTGCCAGCAGGGCTAGGGGCGCTAATGAAAAACTGTTTTTT. Protein sequence: CASRARGANEKLFF.

The chain uses TRBV7-2 and TRBJ2-7; possibly TRBD2 for D (5 bases). Trimming pared 8 bases from V and 6 bases from J, leaving 14 bases between. Germline CDR1 reads SGHTA; CDR2 reads FQGNSA. The CDR3 has 12 residues. CDR3 nucleotide sequence: TGTGCCAGCCGCGAACCGGGAAGCGAGCAGTACTTC. It translates to CASREPGSEQYF.